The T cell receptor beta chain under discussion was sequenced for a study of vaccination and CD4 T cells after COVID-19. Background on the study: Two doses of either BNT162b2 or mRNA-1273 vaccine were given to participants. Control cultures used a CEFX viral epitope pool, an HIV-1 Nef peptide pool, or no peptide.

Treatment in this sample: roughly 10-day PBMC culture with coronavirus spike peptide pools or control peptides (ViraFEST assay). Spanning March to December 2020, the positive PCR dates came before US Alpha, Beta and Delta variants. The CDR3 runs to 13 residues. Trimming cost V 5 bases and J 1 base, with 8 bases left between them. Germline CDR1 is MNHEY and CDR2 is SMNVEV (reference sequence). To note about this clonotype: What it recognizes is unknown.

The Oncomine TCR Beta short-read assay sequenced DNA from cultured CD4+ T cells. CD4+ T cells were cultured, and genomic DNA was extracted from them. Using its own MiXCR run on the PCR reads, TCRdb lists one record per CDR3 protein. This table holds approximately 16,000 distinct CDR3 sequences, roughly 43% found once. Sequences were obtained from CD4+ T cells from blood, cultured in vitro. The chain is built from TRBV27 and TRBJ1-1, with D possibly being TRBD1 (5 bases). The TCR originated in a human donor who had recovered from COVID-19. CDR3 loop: CASSLGQNTEAFF. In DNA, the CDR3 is TGTGCCAGCAGTCTGGGGCAGAACACTGAAGCTTTCTTT.